This TCR beta chain comes out of a study of blood T cells in healthy people across ages. The CDR3 extends over 15 amino acids. CDR1 MGHRA and CDR2 YSYEKL come from the germline V gene. After removal of 3 bases from V and 0 bases from J, the junction contained 5 bases not matched to a gene. With a J-beta primer mix and a sample-barcoded 5' primer, a second PCR ran about 7 to 12 cycles. Each sample provided no less than 3 million CDR3-containing paired-end reads. In TCRdb, the 5' RACE reads were re-called with MiXCR into one record per CDR3 protein. The table includes over 1,500,000 distinct CDR3 sequences, approximately 39% detected once.

The rearrangement links TRBV4-1 to TRBJ2-7; 7 nucleotides match TRBD1. This sequence was found in a human donor in good health. The sequenced sample consisted of blood. The CDR3: CASSHLGQASYEQYF. CDR3 coding DNA: TGCGCCAGCAGCCACCTCGGACAGGCCTCCTACGAGCAGTACTTC.